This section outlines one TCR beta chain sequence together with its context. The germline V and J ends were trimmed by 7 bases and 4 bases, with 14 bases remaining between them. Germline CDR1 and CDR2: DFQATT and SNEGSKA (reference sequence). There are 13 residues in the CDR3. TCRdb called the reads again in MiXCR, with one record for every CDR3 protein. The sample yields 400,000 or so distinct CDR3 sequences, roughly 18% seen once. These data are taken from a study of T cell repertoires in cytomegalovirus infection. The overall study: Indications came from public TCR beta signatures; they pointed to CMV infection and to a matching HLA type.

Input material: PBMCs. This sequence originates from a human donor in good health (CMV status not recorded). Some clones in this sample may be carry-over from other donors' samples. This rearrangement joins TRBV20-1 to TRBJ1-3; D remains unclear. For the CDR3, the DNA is TGCAGTGTCTCAATCGGGGTCGGAAACACCATATATTTT. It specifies CSVSIGVGNTIYF.